This entry lists 18 T cell receptor beta chains sequenced from one sample in a study of control samples from healthy donors and cancer patients. Profiling relied on immunoSEQ multiplex PCR, and the TCRdb table lists in-frame clones only, not all of them. Altogether roughly 170,000 clones are present, over 85% being singletons, with the ten largest covering about 1.6%. The material sequenced was blood. All receptors derive from a young man in good health.

This chain connects TRBV6-5 to TRBJ1-1; no clear D. Trimming cost V 3 bases and J 0 bases, with 5 bases left between them. Germline values: CDR1 MNHEY, CDR2 SVGAGI. The CDR3 is made up of 13 amino acids. CDR3 amino acids: CASSYKMNTEAFF. The CDR3 bases are TGTGCCAGCAGTTATAAGATGAACACTGAAGCTTTCTTT.

The CDR3 DNA is TGTGCCAGCAGCACCTGGGGGGCCGTTGGAACCGGCGATGAGCAGTTCTTC. This gives the protein CASSTWGAVGTGDEQFF. The chain employs TRBV9 and TRBJ2-1; perhaps D is TRBD1 or TRBD2 (6 bases each). The germline V gene encodes CDR1 SGDLS and CDR2 YYNGEE. This CDR3 contains 17 residues. Trimming stripped 4 bases from V and 8 bases from J, with 25 bases between.

The table lists this clone with a count of one. The chain is built from TRBV19 and TRBJ2-7; tentatively, D is TRBD1 (6 bases). This CDR3 contains 12 residues. CDR1 and CDR2 (germline): LNHDA, SQIVND (reference sequence). V lost 3 bases and J 6 bases, leaving 9 bases between the germline ends. CDR3 coding DNA: TGTGCCAGTAGTATTCAGGGGAGCGAGCAGTACTTC. This gives the protein CASSIQGSEQYF.

The chain uses TRBV1 and TRBJ1-4; no check of the table's D call, TRBD1, against the DNA was made. TRBV1 is listed as a pseudogene. CDR3 size: 17 residues. Here the CDR3 reads CTSSQDQGLGVSEKLFF. The DNA of the CDR3 is TGCACCAGCAGCCAAGATCAGGGCCTCGGCGTGAGTGAAAAACTGTTTTTT.

The V call is TRBV5-1, the J call TRBJ2-7; D is possibly TRBD1 (6 bases). Trimming took 4 bases from V and 0 from J, leaving 14 bases between them. Germline CDR1 is SGHRS and CDR2 is YFSETQ. The CDR3 is 15 amino acids. The DNA for the CDR3 is TGCGCCAGCAGCGTGGGCCAGGGGAGCTCCTACGAGCAGTACTTC. Its protein is CASSVGQGSSYEQYF.

The chain recombines TRBV19 with TRBJ2-3, with 8 nucleotides matching TRBD1. CDR1 LNHDA and CDR2 SQIVND come from the germline V gene (reference sequence). The V and J ends lost 8 bases and 2 bases, in that order; junction bases with no gene match: 6. The CDR3 has 14 amino acids. The CDR3 protein is CASARGQNTDTQYF. The CDR3 DNA reads TGTGCCAGTGCCAGGGGGCAAAACACAGATACGCAGTATTTT.

The DNA for the CDR3 is TGTGCCAGCAGCTTGAATTTAAACTACGAGCAGTACTTC. Translated, it gives CASSLNLNYEQYF. The rearrangement uses TRBV5-6 and TRBJ2-7; D unclear. CDR1 is SGHDT and CDR2 is YYEEEE in the germline V gene. The V gene lost 1 base and the J gene lost 3 bases, with 8 bases spanning the gap. The CDR3 spans 13 residues.

The chain employs TRBV6-6 and TRBJ1-5; weak D call: TRBD1 (6 bases). The CDR3 has 14 residues. The V gene's germline CDR1 is MNHNY and CDR2 SVGAGI (reference sequence). V was pared by 6 bases and J by 5 bases, with 14 bases between. The CDR3 bases are TGTGCCAGCAGATACAGGGTTGAAGATCAGCCCCAGCATTTT. This gives the protein CASRYRVEDQPQHF.

The rearrangement uses TRBV7-9 and TRBJ2-3; TRBD2 matches at 8 bases. This CDR3 has 14 amino acids. The V segment lost 11 bases and the J segment 6 bases; nucleotides outside the gene matches: 13. CDR1 is SEHNR, CDR2 FQNEAQ, per germline (reference sequence). The CDR3 DNA reads as TGTGCCGCCCACCCCAGCGGGGGATGGGATACGCAGTATTTT. Translation: CAAHPSGGWDTQYF.

This clone was seen only once. The V and J genes are TRBV24-1 and TRBJ1-1; D is ambiguous. The CDR3 is 12 residues long. Per the germline V gene, CDR1 is KGHDR and CDR2 is SFDVKD. V was cut by 3 bases and J by 5 bases, with 6 bases left in between. In DNA, the CDR3 is TGTGCCACCAGTGATCGAGGGACTGAAGCTTTCTTT. This gives the protein CATSDRGTEAFF.

V is TRBV5-1 and J is TRBJ1-6, with TRBD1 as a possible D gene (6 bases). The CDR3 covers 15 residues. V was pared by 3 bases and J by 7 bases, with 14 bases between. The germline gives CDR1 SGHRS, CDR2 YFSETQ. The DNA of the CDR3 is TGCGCCAGCAGCTGGGGAAGGGGGGACAATTCACCCCTCCACTTT. Its translation: CASSWGRGDNSPLHF. Filled out from reference TRBV5-1 and TRBJ1-6, the complete variable domain reads KAGVTQTPRYLIKTRGQQVTLSCSPISGHRSVSWYQQTPGQGLQFLFEYFSETQRNKGNFPGRFSGRQFSNSRSEMNVSTLELGDSALYLCASSWGRGDNSPLHFGNGTRLTVT.

This clone was seen just once. The chain uses TRBV25-1 and TRBJ2-7, with D perhaps matching TRBD2 (6 bases). Germline V CDR1 and CDR2: MGHDK, SYGVNS. This CDR3 contains 16 residues. V lost 2 bases to trimming and J lost 7 bases, with 21 bases between them. CDR3 nucleotide sequence: TGTGCCAGCAGTGAAAGGCAGGGAGCAACGGAGGGGGAGCAGTACTTC. Its translation is CASSERQGATEGEQYF.

This chain uses TRBV7-9 with TRBJ2-1; tentative D call: TRBD2 (6 bases). The CDR3 runs 18 residues. Germline V gives CDR1 SEHNR, CDR2 FQNEAQ (reference sequence). With 2 bases removed from V and 0 bases from J, the gap between germline ends came to 17 bases. The CDR3 nucleotides read TGTGCCAGCAGCTTACTTGGGCCTGGGGGGAGCTCCTACAATGAGCAGTTCTTC. It specifies CASSLLGPGGSSYNEQFF.

This clone has a single count. V and J are TRBV9 and TRBJ1-3; the D gene is possibly TRBD1 (6 bases). The CDR3 length is 14 residues. Germline V lookup: CDR1 SGDLS, CDR2 YYNGEE. With 4 bases removed from V and 8 bases from J, the gap between germline ends came to 16 bases. CDR3 in amino acids: CASSPPGAQDTIYF. The CDR3 DNA is TGTGCCAGCAGCCCTCCGGGGGCCCAAGACACCATATATTTT.

The chain carries TRBV3-1 (or the pseudogene TRBV3-2) and TRBJ1-2, with no clear D. With 0 bases removed from V and 5 bases from J, the gap between germline ends came to 10 bases. This CDR3 spans 14 amino acids. Germline values: CDR1 LGHDT, CDR2 YNNKEL (reference sequence). CDR3 loop: CASSQERRSYGYTF. CDR3 sequence (DNA): TGTGCCAGCAGCCAAGAAAGACGGTCATATGGCTACACCTTC.

The chain employs TRBV19 and TRBJ1-1; a possible D gene is TRBD1 (5 bases). CDR1 is LNHDA, CDR2 SQIVND, per germline (reference sequence). Trimming shortened V by 6 bases and J by 3 bases, and 20 bases separated the two germline ends. The CDR3 has 16 amino acids. Here the CDR3 reads CASSPWGNGGDTEAFF. The CDR3 nucleotides are TGTGCCAGTAGCCCCTGGGGGAATGGTGGGGACACTGAAGCTTTCTTT. Full variable domain (remainder filled in from reference TRBV19 and TRBJ1-1): DGGITQSPKYLFRKEGQNVTLSCEQNLNHDAMYWYRQDPGQGLRLIYYSQIVNDFQKGDIAEGYSVSREKKESFPLTVTSAQKNPTAFYLCASSPWGNGGDTEAFFGQGTRLTVV.

About this clone: Other DNA sequences within the sample encode an identical CDR3. The rearrangement uses TRBV9 and TRBJ1-5; D gene unclear. V dropped 0 bases and J dropped 7 bases, with 8 bases sitting between them. The CDR3 totals 13 residues. Germline loops: CDR1 SGDLS, CDR2 YYNGEE. CDR3 residues: CASSVAGSQPQHF. In DNA, the CDR3 is TGTGCCAGCAGCGTAGCCGGGAGCCAGCCCCAGCATTTT.

V gene TRBV19 combines with J gene TRBJ2-7; D is unclear. The CDR3 is made up of 13 amino acids. Trimming cost V 3 bases and J 4 bases, with 10 bases left between them. Germline V lookup: CDR1 LNHDA, CDR2 SQIVND (reference sequence). The CDR3: CASSISILYEQYF. The CDR3 coding sequence is TGTGCCAGTAGTATCTCAATTTTATACGAGCAGTACTTC.